The clone carrying this TCR beta chain showed up just a few times. Its specificity is not known. This record belongs to a study of cytomegalovirus exposure and HLA in healthy donors. Study findings and constraints: 150 to 200 TCR beta chains were listed as cytomegalovirus-associated. Association with HLA alleles at 0.05 false discovery rate was found for around 17,000 TCR beta sequences in a later analysis. Productive status was seen about 87% or about 30% of the time for most TCR beta V segments in an earlier analysis.

CDR1 is KGHSH and CDR2 is LQKENI in the germline V gene. This CDR3 contains 16 residues. V trimming: 2 bases; J trimming: 4 bases; junction bases outside the gene matches: 11. 60 Vbeta and 13 Jbeta primers were used in PCR. Clones were read by immunoSEQ multiplex PCR, and TCRdb kept only the in-frame ones, dropping some. The top ten clones hold approximately 4.5% of a sample with about 120,000 clones, approximately 81% of them seen once. This clonotype was obtained from a man aged 30 to 39 in good health and CMV-seropositive. The chain uses TRBV18 and TRBJ2-7; 7 bases map to TRBD2. The specimen sequenced was PBMCs. For the CDR3, the DNA is TGTGCCAGCTCACCAAGGGGCCTAGCGGAAGGGTACGAGCAGTACTTC. Amino acids: CASSPRGLAEGYEQYF.